This T cell receptor (beta chain) originates from a study of blood T cell repertoires in COVID-19. Study information: Samples of COVID-19 (acute and convalescent) were obtained from the United States, Italy and Spain.

Germline assignment: CDR1 ENHRY and CDR2 SYGVKD. The CDR3 sequence is 20 residues long. Trimming at V came to 6 bases and at J to 2 bases, leaving 20 bases not matched to a gene. How the authors handled the data: Amplified reference gene primers provided the basis for estimating nucleated cell counts. The data were produced by immunoSEQ multiplex PCR, yet TCRdb's version contains in-frame clones alone and is incomplete. Clone size and V and J calls were adopted from that table, with D and trimming inferred from the DNA. The sample consists of 200,000 to 250,000 clones, approximately 84% of them appearing once.

The receptor was isolated from a woman of 80 years or more with acute or convalescent COVID-19. The sequenced material came from peripheral blood. The chain is built from TRBV10-3 and TRBJ2-2; 8 bases are shared with TRBD2. CDR3 amino acids: CAIRDDAGTRITSNTGELFF. The DNA of the CDR3 is TGTGCCATCAGAGACGACGCCGGGACTAGGATAACGTCTAACACCGGGGAGCTGTTTTTT.